The 21 T cell receptor beta chains below come from one sample, sequenced in a study of T-cell memory formation after mild COVID-19. TCRdb re-derived calls from the 5' RACE reads in MiXCR, one entry per CDR3 protein. Among roughly 400,000 distinct CDR3 sequences listed, 15% to 20% were seen once. Specimen: PBMCs or a T cell subset sorted from them (not recorded which). The receptors were sampled from a man aged 18 to 35 who had mild COVID-19 (a few samples of this study predate the infection). Cell type and time point are not known.

The rearrangement links TRBV29-1 to TRBJ2-7; no reliable D call. Germline V lookup: CDR1 SQVTM, CDR2 ANQGSEA. The CDR3 consists of 13 residues. Between the trimmed V and J ends, which lost 4 bases and 4 bases, there was a span of 14 bases. This CDR3 is CSVVSSFEYEQYF. CDR3 sequence (DNA): TGCAGCGTTGTCAGCTCCTTTGAGTACGAGCAGTACTTC.

This chain uses TRBV6-8 with TRBJ2-2; a weak D match, TRBD1 (6 bases). V lost 5 bases and J lost 1, with 11 bases in between. Germline loops: CDR1 MNHGY, CDR2 SAAAGT. This CDR3 spans 15 amino acids. The CDR3 is CASSVRDKNTGELFF. CDR3 DNA sequence: TGTGCCAGCAGTGTCCGGGACAAGAACACCGGGGAGCTGTTTTTT.

This rearrangement joins TRBV19 to TRBJ1-6; D possibly corresponds to TRBD1 (5 bases). Trimming removed 6 bases at V and 0 bases at J, with 15 bases between. CDR3 size: 17 residues. CDR1 is LNHDA and CDR2 is SQIVND in the germline V gene (reference sequence). The CDR3 bases are TGTGCCAGTAGCCCCGTTGGGGCAGTCTCCTATAATTCACCCCTCCACTTT. It encodes CASSPVGAVSYNSPLHF.

V and J are TRBV25-1 and TRBJ1-1; D perhaps matches TRBD1 (5 bases). CDR3 length equals 13 residues. With 6 bases removed from V and 6 bases from J, the gap between germline ends came to 14 bases. Germline V lookup: CDR1 MGHDK, CDR2 SYGVNS. CDR3 DNA sequence: TGTGCCAGCAGGCAAGGGGCTTTCGCTGAAGCTTTCTTT. Its protein is CASRQGAFAEAFF.

J is TRBJ1-1 and V is TRBV7-8; weak D call: TRBD1 (5 bases). CDR1 is SGHVS and CDR2 is FQNEAQ in the germline V gene. Trimming cost V 5 bases and J 1 base, with 17 bases left between them. The CDR3 is 16 amino acids. The CDR3 bases are TGTGCCAGCAGCCAAGGGGTGCTGAGACCGAACACTGAAGCTTTCTTT. Translation gives CASSQGVLRPNTEAFF.

The chain couples TRBV10-3 to TRBJ2-3; 16 bases map to TRBD2. V trimming: 6 bases; J trimming: 0 bases; junction bases outside the gene matches: 15. Germline V gene lookup returns CDR1 ENHRY and CDR2 SYGVKD. This CDR3 is built from 21 residues. The CDR3 loop is CAISDLPGLAGGRSSTDTQYF. The CDR3 nucleotides are TGTGCCATCAGCGATCTGCCGGGACTAGCGGGGGGGAGATCTAGCACAGATACGCAGTATTTT.

The table lists this clonotype with a few counts. V gene TRBV29-1 combines with J gene TRBJ2-7; 7 bases are shared with TRBD1. This CDR3 region has 14 residues. V dropped 8 bases and J dropped 1; count of bases not matched to a gene: 11. The germline CDR1 and CDR2 sequences are SQVTM and ANQGSEA. The CDR3 DNA reads TGCAGCCCTTGCGAGACAGGGAGTTCCTACGAGCAGTACGTC. Translated: CSPCETGSSYEQYV.

This clonotype was seen a handful of times. The rearrangement links TRBV20-1 to TRBJ1-5; TRBD1 might be the D (5 bases). CDR1 and CDR2 from the germline V gene are DFQATT and SNEGSKA (reference sequence). Trimming left V 1 base short and J 4 bases short, with 11 bases between. This CDR3 is built from 14 residues. CDR3 in DNA: TGCAGTGCTAGAGTCGGGGGATTTAATCAGCCCCAGCATTTT. Protein: CSARVGGFNQPQHF.

This clonotype was counted between two and nine times. The chain uses TRBV11-2 and TRBJ1-1; TRBD1 agrees at 7 bases. Germline loops: CDR1 SGHAT, CDR2 FQNNGV. The CDR3 is 15 amino acids. The V gene end was trimmed by 8 bases and the J gene end by 1 base; junction bases not matched to a gene: 10. The CDR3 DNA is TGTGCCAGCGGCGAGGTCACAGGGGCGAACACTGAAGCTTTCTTT. This encodes CASGEVTGANTEAFF. The whole variable domain, remainder taken from reference TRBV11-2 and TRBJ1-1, is EAGVAQSPRYKIIEKRQSVAFWCNPISGHATLYWYQQILGQGPKLLIQFQNNGVVDDSQLPKDRFSAERLKGVDSTLKIQPAKLEDSAVYLCASGEVTGANTEAFFGQGTRLTVV.

The chain is built from TRBV24-1 and TRBJ2-3; maybe TRBD1 (6 bases). Germline values: CDR1 KGHDR, CDR2 SFDVKD. The CDR3 consists of 15 residues. V lost 4 bases and J 6 bases, leaving 16 bases between the germline ends. CDR3 sequence: CATSDREGTPDTQYF. In DNA, the CDR3 is TGTGCCACCAGTGACCGAGAAGGGACACCCGATACGCAGTATTTT.

The DNA for the CDR3 is TGTGCCAGCAGTTTGGGGGGGAGGGACAGGGCGGCTTTCTTT. Residues: CASSLGGRDRAAFF. V is TRBV12-3 or TRBV12-4 and J is TRBJ1-1; 9 bases match TRBD1. V was pared by 3 bases and J by 11 bases, with 10 bases of the junction left unmatched. This CDR3 contains 14 residues.

In its sample, this clonotype was seen a few times. This chain joins TRBV5-5 and TRBJ1-5, with 7 bases matching TRBD1. The V gene's germline CDR1 is SGHKS and CDR2 YYEKEE (reference sequence). The V segment lost 4 bases and the J segment 7 bases; nucleotides outside the gene matches: 5. The CDR3 sequence is 13 residues long. The CDR3 reads CASSGGQFQPQHF. CDR3 nucleotide sequence: TGTGCCAGCAGCGGGGGACAGTTCCAGCCCCAGCATTTT.

This clonotype was detected many times. V usage is TRBV6-2 or TRBV6-3 and J usage is TRBJ2-2; 7 bases agree with TRBD1. Germline V gene data show CDR1 as MNHEY and CDR2 as SVGEGT. The V gene end was trimmed by 8 bases and the J gene end by 3 bases; junction bases not matched to a gene: 3. CDR3 size: 13 residues. The CDR3 is CASVGQHTGELFF. The CDR3 coding sequence is TGTGCCAGCGTGGGACAGCACACCGGGGAGCTGTTTTTT.

The V gene is TRBV13, the J gene TRBJ2-6; 9 bases line up with TRBD1. There are 17 residues in the CDR3. V trimming: 5 bases; J trimming: 2 bases; junction bases outside the gene matches: 7. CDR1 PRHDT and CDR2 FYEKMQ come from the germline V gene (reference sequence). CDR3 sequence: CASSPAGTGPGANVLTF. CDR3 nucleotides: TGTGCCAGCAGCCCAGCCGGGACAGGGCCTGGGGCCAACGTCCTGACTTTC.

In its sample, this clonotype was seen a few times. The chain joins TRBV12-3 or TRBV12-4 to TRBJ2-5, with D possibly called TRBD1 or TRBD2 (5 bases each). The V and J ends lost 6 bases and 3 bases respectively, with 11 bases between them. The CDR3 sequence is 13 residues long. In DNA form, the CDR3 reads TGTGCCAGCAGCAGGGACGCCAAAGAGACCCAGTACTTC. Translation: CASSRDAKETQYF.

This rearrangement joins TRBV4-1 to TRBJ1-1; D may be TRBD1 (5 bases). CDR1 and CDR2 from the germline V gene are MGHRA and YSYEKL. V gave up 0 bases and J gave up 5 bases, with 13 bases separating them. CDR3 length: 15 residues. CDR3 sequence: CASSQDPGGWTEAFF. CDR3 coding DNA: TGCGCCAGCAGCCAAGATCCCGGGGGTTGGACTGAAGCTTTCTTT.

This clonotype was seen a few times. The chain is built from TRBV6-5 and TRBJ2-3; a possible D gene is TRBD1 (6 bases). CDR1 MNHEY and CDR2 SVGAGI come from the germline V gene. Trimming removed 7 bases from V and 6 bases from J, with 17 bases in between. The CDR3 totals 14 residues. The CDR3 loop reads CASKGQGSSDTQYF. The CDR3 region has the DNA TGTGCCAGCAAGGGCCAGGGGTCGTCCGATACGCAGTATTTT.

This clonotype turned up a few times. The V and J genes are TRBV7-9 and TRBJ2-2, with 11 bases matching TRBD2. CDR1 SEHNR and CDR2 FQNEAQ come from the germline V gene (reference sequence). The CDR3 consists of 15 residues. The junction had 8 bases not matched to a gene; V was cut back by 8 bases and J by 6 bases. The CDR3 is CASRSTSGEAGELFF. CDR3 DNA: TGTGCCAGCCGATCGACTAGCGGGGAGGCCGGGGAGCTGTTTTTT.

This chain connects TRBV20-1 to TRBJ2-1; 7 bases agree with TRBD1. The CDR3 totals 15 residues. The V and J ends lost 0 bases and 6 bases, in that order; junction bases with no gene match: 8. From germline, CDR1 is DFQATT and CDR2 SNEGSKA (reference sequence). For the CDR3, the DNA is TGCAGTGCTAGAGATCGGAGACAGGGTGGCAATGAGCAGTTCTTC. It codes for CSARDRRQGGNEQFF.

The chain links TRBV6-2 or TRBV6-3 to TRBJ2-2, with TRBD1 matching over 7 bases. V lost 5 bases to trimming and J lost 3 bases; unmatched junction nucleotides: 3. CDR1 and CDR2 (germline): MNHEY, SVGEGT. This CDR3 is 14 amino acids long. The CDR3 region is CASSIGQDTGELFF. The CDR3 bases are TGTGCCAGCAGTATTGGACAGGACACCGGGGAGCTGTTTTTT.

The chain uses TRBV20-1 and TRBJ2-5, with D possibly matching TRBD2 (7 bases). Looked up from germline, CDR1 is DFQATT and CDR2 is SNEGSKA (reference sequence). The CDR3 contains 12 residues. CDR3 region: CSYRGAAETQYF. CDR3 sequence (DNA): TGCAGCTACCGGGGGGCCGCAGAGACCCAGTACTTC.